These 18 T cell receptor beta chains came from one sample sequenced in a study of monozygotic twins with inflammatory bowel disease. TCRdb re-called the 5' RACE reads; one entry per CDR3 protein, DNA not given. This repertoire comprises approximately 400,000 distinct CDR3 sequences; its ten largest clones make up about 2.6%. Sequencing was done on a sample of blood. These receptors all come from a human donor with ulcerative colitis or Crohn's disease, or a healthy co-twin of an affected twin (not recorded which).

This rearrangement joins TRBV6-2 or TRBV6-3 to TRBJ2-1; TCRdb lists TRBD1, though no DNA is available to test this call. The CDR3 has 14 residues. Germline V lookup: CDR1 MNHEY, CDR2 SVGEGT. The CDR3 spells CASSSGTPLNEQFF.

The V and J genes are TRBV6-1 and TRBJ2-2. The CDR3 extends over 15 amino acids. Germline values: CDR1 MNHNS, CDR2 SASEGT. CDR3 region: CASSVLDNGSGELFF.

The rearrangement links TRBV11-2 to TRBJ2-3; the TCRdb call, TRBD2, lacks DNA for checking. From germline, CDR1 is SGHAT and CDR2 FQNNGV. The CDR3 contains 19 residues. CDR3 protein: CASSLRPSLAGRGADTQYF.

The rearrangement joins TRBV19 to TRBJ2-1; the TRBD1 assignment by TCRdb is unverifiable without DNA. The CDR3 spans 15 residues. In germline, CDR1 is LNHDA, CDR2 SQIVND (reference sequence). The CDR3 spells CASSIQGADYNEQFF.

The chain couples TRBV3-1 to TRBJ1-2; TCRdb gives TRBD1 as the D gene, but with no DNA this cannot be confirmed. Germline CDR1 and CDR2: LGHDT and YNNKEL (reference sequence). This CDR3 comprises 12 residues. The CDR3 spells CASSSGQGKYTF.

CDR3 amino acids: CASSPGDISNQPQHF. This rearrangement joins TRBV12-3 or TRBV12-4 to TRBJ1-5; TCRdb gives TRBD1 as the D gene, but with no DNA this cannot be confirmed. The CDR3 covers 15 residues.

The chain combines TRBV7-2 with TRBJ2-1; TCRdb names TRBD2, which stays unverified in the absence of DNA. The CDR3 contains 15 residues. Germline V gives CDR1 SGHTA, CDR2 FQGNSA. This chain's CDR3 is CASSLAEALYNEQFF.

The chain couples TRBV4-1 to TRBJ2-7. Germline V CDR1 and CDR2: MGHRA, YSYEKL. CDR3 length: 13 residues. CDR3 region: CASSQGNNYEQYF.

Here the CDR3 reads CASRLREGDRGDQPQHF. This chain links TRBV12-2 with TRBJ1-5; TCRdb indicates TRBD1, and absent DNA this call remains unverified. TRBV12-2 is designated a pseudogene. The CDR3 sequence is 17 residues long.

The rearrangement joins TRBV2 to TRBJ2-5. The CDR3 extends over 12 amino acids. CDR1 and CDR2 from the germline V gene are SNHLY and FYNNEI. This CDR3 reads CASSEALETQYF.

CDR3 sequence: CASSGRGTSLYNEQFF. The chain is built from TRBV9 and TRBJ2-1; the TCRdb D gene call, TRBD2, has no DNA to confirm it. The CDR3 has 16 amino acids. Germline values: CDR1 SGDLS, CDR2 YYNGEE. Full variable domain (remainder filled in from reference TRBV9 and TRBJ2-1): DSGVTQTPKHLITATGQRVTLRCSPRSGDLSVYWYQQSLDQGLQFLIQYYNGEERAKGNILERFSAQQFPDLHSELNLSSLELGDSALYFCASSGRGTSLYNEQFFGPGTRLTVL.

This chain joins TRBV30 and TRBJ1-1. CDR1 GTSNPN and CDR2 SVGIG come from the germline V gene (reference sequence). The CDR3 length is 13 residues. CDR3 in amino acids: CAWSDQMNTEAFF.

The chain joins TRBV6-2 or TRBV6-3 to TRBJ1-5; with no DNA, the TCRdb D assignment of TRBD1 cannot be verified. Germline CDR1 and CDR2: MNHEY and SVGEGT. The CDR3 is 16 residues long. CDR3 loop: CASSYSGGQGGQPQHF.

The gene calls are TRBV15 and TRBJ1-2; TCRdb selects TRBD1, and the lack of DNA leaves this call unchecked. Germline V gene data show CDR1 as LNHNV and CDR2 as YYDKDF (reference sequence). The CDR3 loop spans 18 amino acids. CDR3 sequence: CATSRDLLGAGSSYGYTF.

The chain joins TRBV5-1 to TRBJ2-7; checking the TCRdb D call of TRBD1 is not possible without DNA. The germline V gene has CDR1 SGHRS and CDR2 YFSETQ. CDR3 size: 18 residues. CDR3: CASSRSTSGTGVPYEQYF.

J is TRBJ2-7 and V is TRBV29-1; TCRdb picks TRBD2, but there is no DNA to check that call. The CDR3 is 14 amino acids. The germline gives CDR1 SQVTM, CDR2 ANQGSEA. The CDR3 reads CSVNRGGDSYEQYF.

The genes are TRBV5-1 and TRBJ2-1; TCRdb returns TRBD1, unconfirmable since there is no DNA. Per the germline V gene, CDR1 is SGHRS and CDR2 is YFSETQ. This CDR3 has 14 amino acids. CDR3 residues: CASKQGAPYNEQFF.

The CDR3 is CASSFQTGDSPLHF. V and J are TRBV5-1 and TRBJ1-6; checking the TCRdb D call of TRBD1 is not possible without DNA. Germline V gene sequence: CDR1 SGHRS, CDR2 YFSETQ. The CDR3 contains 14 residues.